Below, 27 T cell receptor beta chains from the same sample are listed, as sequenced in a study of pediatric ulcerative colitis. The repertoire was sequenced with immunoSEQ multiplex PCR; TCRdb's copy has only in-frame clones and lacks some. There are tens of thousands of clones in the sample; 85% to 90% occur only once, and 1.5% lies in the top ten. The sequenced sample consisted of blood. The receptors were gathered from a boy aged 5-17 years who was a control in a study of pediatric ulcerative colitis.

The V and J genes are TRBV2 and TRBJ2-3; 8 bases agree with TRBD2. The CDR3 covers 15 residues. The ends lost 4 bases at V and 0 bases at J; junction bases unmatched: 3. Germline CDR1 is SNHLY and CDR2 is FYNNEI. The CDR3 DNA reads TGTGCCAGCAGTGCGGCTAGCGGGAGCACAGATACGCAGTATTTT. Translation: CASSAASGSTDTQYF.

CDR3 residues: CASSPGTVQETQYF. In nucleotides, the CDR3 is TGTGCCAGCAGCCCCGGGACAGTTCAAGAGACCCAGTACTTC. V is TRBV9 and J is TRBJ2-5; 7 nucleotides line up with TRBD1. The CDR3 consists of 14 residues. Germline V gene sequence: CDR1 SGDLS, CDR2 YYNGEE. Losses at the gene ends were 4 bases for V and 2 bases for J; bases not matched to a gene: 5.

The chain recombines TRBV2 with TRBJ2-5; TRBD1 matches at 8 bases. The CDR3 is 15 residues long. V was pared by 2 bases and J by 4 bases, with 6 bases of the junction left unmatched. Germline lookup yields CDR1 SNHLY and CDR2 FYNNEI. The CDR3 DNA sequence: TGTGCCAGCAGTGAATTGGCAGGGGGCGCAGAGACCCAGTACTTC. This sequence encodes CASSELAGGAETQYF. Full variable domain (rest looked up from reference TRBV2 and TRBJ2-5): EPEVTQTPSHQVTQMGQEVILRCVPISNHLYFYWYRQILGQKVEFLVSFYNNEISEKSEIFDDQFSVERPDGSNFTLKIRSTKLEDSAMYFCASSELAGGAETQYFGPGTRLLVL.

V gene TRBV11-2 combines with J gene TRBJ2-1, with 9 positions matching TRBD2. V was pared by 0 bases and J by 9 bases, with 6 bases of the junction left unmatched. The CDR3 has 15 amino acids. Germline V CDR1 and CDR2: SGHAT, FQNNGV. The CDR3 bases are TGTGCCAGCAGCTTAGACGTAGCGGGGGACAGTGAGCAGTTCTTC. Protein: CASSLDVAGDSEQFF.

The chain employs TRBV18 and TRBJ1-3; no definite D call. V was trimmed by 5 bases and J by 2 bases, leaving 10 bases between them. Germline V gene data show CDR1 as KGHSH and CDR2 as LQKENI. This CDR3 has 14 amino acids. This CDR3 is CASSLGIAGNTIYF. In DNA form, the CDR3 reads TGTGCCAGCTCATTGGGGATTGCTGGAAACACCATATATTTT.

The chain uses TRBV5-4 and TRBJ2-7, with TRBD1 matching 7 bases. Per the germline V gene, CDR1 is SGHNT and CDR2 is YYREEE (reference sequence). This CDR3 has 13 residues. Losses at the gene ends were 5 bases for V and 6 bases for J; bases not matched to a gene: 8. CDR3 DNA: TGTGCCAGCAGGAAAACAGGGGTTCGCGAGCAGTACTTC. Encoded protein: CASRKTGVREQYF.

This clone has only a few counts. This rearrangement joins TRBV2 to TRBJ2-7; the match to TRBD2 covers 14 bases. With 10 bases clipped from V and 7 bases from J, the junction kept 9 bases outside the gene matches. CDR1 and CDR2 (germline): SNHLY, FYNNEI. This CDR3 has 14 residues. DNA of the CDR3: TGTGCCACACGACTAGCGGGAGGGCCTCGGGAGCAGTACTTC. Protein sequence: CATRLAGGPREQYF.

This rearrangement joins TRBV19 to TRBJ1-3; D is undetermined. Germline-derived CDR1 and CDR2 are LNHDA and SQIVND (reference sequence). V was clipped by 5 bases and J by 0 bases, with 5 bases between them. CDR3 length: 13 residues. The CDR3 is CASSPYSGNTIYF. In nucleotides, the CDR3 is TGTGCCAGTAGTCCGTACTCTGGAAACACCATATATTTT.

The chain uses TRBV5-1 and TRBJ2-7; D uncertain. V dropped 0 bases and J dropped 5 bases, with 12 bases sitting between them. The CDR3 has 14 amino acids. CDR1 is SGHRS, CDR2 YFSETQ, per germline. In DNA, the CDR3 is TGCGCCAGCAGCTTGGAGCCTATCGGCCACGAGCAGTACTTC. Amino acids: CASSLEPIGHEQYF.

The rearrangement links TRBV5-3 to TRBJ2-5; D gene uncertain. TRBV5-3 is an ORF; its function is uncertain. V was pared by 5 bases and J by 2 bases, with 4 bases between. The CDR3 loop spans 11 amino acids. This CDR3 is CARRPQETQYF. DNA of the CDR3: TGTGCCAGAAGACCACAAGAGACCCAGTACTTC.

The chain joins TRBV6-1 to TRBJ1-1; D gene ambiguous. Germline CDR1 reads MNHNS; CDR2 reads SASEGT. V lost 2 bases and J lost 10, with 14 bases in between. The CDR3 is 13 residues long. The CDR3 region is CASSETGRGGAFF. The DNA of the CDR3 is TGTGCCAGCAGTGAAACCGGACGGGGAGGAGCTTTCTTT.

This rearrangement joins TRBV2 to TRBJ2-3; D call uncertain. Germline V gene lookup returns CDR1 SNHLY and CDR2 FYNNEI. The V gene lost 3 bases and the J gene lost 7 bases, with 8 bases spanning the gap. CDR3 length equals 12 residues. The CDR3: CASSDQVNTQYF. As DNA, the CDR3 is TGTGCCAGCAGTGACCAGGTGAATACGCAGTATTTT.

The chain has TRBV9 and TRBJ2-2, with D hard to call. Germline CDR1 and CDR2: SGDLS and YYNGEE. The CDR3 loop spans 17 amino acids. Trimming took 4 bases from V and 1 from J, leaving 17 bases between them. Here the CDR3 reads CASSPLVTLLNTGELFF. The CDR3 DNA sequence: TGTGCCAGCAGCCCATTGGTGACTCTCTTGAACACCGGGGAGCTGTTTTTT.

This clone was counted only a few times. This chain links TRBV19 with TRBJ2-1; 10 bases are a match to TRBD2. With V trimmed by 7 bases and J by 9 bases, 6 bases remained unmatched. In germline, CDR1 is LNHDA, CDR2 SQIVND (reference sequence). The CDR3 runs 13 residues. The CDR3 sequence is CASIEREGGEQFF. The CDR3, as DNA: TGTGCCAGTATAGAGCGGGAGGGTGGTGAGCAGTTCTTC.

This rearrangement joins TRBV9 to TRBJ1-2; no reliable D call. The CDR3 runs 14 residues. Trimming cost V 4 bases and J 4 bases, with 14 bases left between them. Germline V gene sequence: CDR1 SGDLS, CDR2 YYNGEE. In DNA form, the CDR3 reads TGTGCCAGCAGCTTGGATGTAGGGCTCTATGGCTACACCTTC. Amino acids: CASSLDVGLYGYTF.

V and J are TRBV18 and TRBJ1-6; D is undetermined. The CDR3 is 15 amino acids. The V end was cut by 2 bases, the J end by 8 bases, with 13 bases between. Germline lookup yields CDR1 KGHSH and CDR2 LQKENI. The CDR3 DNA reads TGTGCCAGCTCACCATCCTGGACCTCGGATTCACCCCTCCACTTT. Encoded protein: CASSPSWTSDSPLHF.

CDR3 residues: CASSLRGRVWEQYF. The CDR3 DNA reads TGTGCCAGCAGTCTCAGGGGTAGAGTCTGGGAGCAGTACTTC. V gene TRBV27 combines with J gene TRBJ2-7; tentative D call: TRBD1 (6 bases). There are 14 residues in the CDR3. The V gene's germline CDR1 is MNHEY and CDR2 SMNVEV (reference sequence). The ends were cut back, 5 bases at V and 7 bases at J, with 18 bases in the middle.

This clone was found once. J is TRBJ2-3 and V is TRBV19; TRBD1 matches 9 bases. This CDR3 is built from 17 residues. With 6 bases clipped from V and 4 bases from J, the junction kept 14 bases outside the gene matches. Germline loops: CDR1 LNHDA, CDR2 SQIVND (reference sequence). CDR3 sequence: CASRQLYPGQGSDTQYF. The DNA of the CDR3 is TGTGCCAGTAGGCAACTCTACCCGGGACAGGGTTCAGATACGCAGTATTTT. Full variable domain (outside the CDR3, taken from reference TRBV19 and TRBJ2-3): DGGITQSPKYLFRKEGQNVTLSCEQNLNHDAMYWYRQDPGQGLRLIYYSQIVNDFQKGDIAEGYSVSREKKESFPLTVTSAQKNPTAFYLCASRQLYPGQGSDTQYFGPGTRLTVL.

J is TRBJ2-2 and V is TRBV29-1, with D perhaps TRBD1 or TRBD2 (5 bases each). The V end was cut by 5 bases, the J end by 2 bases, with 9 bases between. Germline V lookup: CDR1 SQVTM, CDR2 ANQGSEA. The CDR3 length is 13 residues. The CDR3 protein is CSVNGANTGELFF. DNA of the CDR3: TGCAGCGTTAACGGGGCCAACACCGGGGAGCTGTTTTTT.

The genes are TRBV5-4 and TRBJ1-3, with TRBD1 matching over 11 bases. Per germline, CDR1 SGHNT and CDR2 YYREEE (reference sequence). This CDR3 is 18 amino acids long. V shed 4 bases and J 4 bases; nucleotides not matched to a gene: 13. The CDR3 loop reads CASSKGTGGTRWGNTIYF. In DNA, the CDR3 is TGTGCCAGCAGCAAGGGGACAGGGGGGACCCGTTGGGGAAACACCATATATTTT.

The chain recombines TRBV14 with TRBJ2-2; TRBD1 agrees at 8 bases. Germline loops: CDR1 SGHDN, CDR2 FVKESK. The CDR3 runs to 18 residues. J gave up 1 base and V 3 bases, and 10 bases lay outside the gene matches. The CDR3 protein is CASSHFATGTGNTGELFF. DNA for the CDR3: TGTGCCAGCAGCCACTTCGCAACCGGGACAGGGAACACCGGGGAGCTGTTTTTT.

J is TRBJ1-1 and V is TRBV18, with D possibly being TRBD1 (5 bases). V lost 1 base to trimming and J lost 0 bases, with 15 bases between them. This CDR3 has 17 amino acids. CDR1 KGHSH and CDR2 LQKENI come from the germline V gene. CDR3 amino acids: CASSPQGLGGLNTEAFF. The CDR3 DNA follows: TGTGCCAGCTCACCACAGGGTTTGGGGGGATTGAACACTGAAGCTTTCTTT.

This chain joins TRBV28 and TRBJ1-2, with no clear D. The CDR3 has 13 amino acids. The V gene's germline CDR1 is MDHEN and CDR2 SYDVKM. Trimming removed 2 bases from V and 7 bases from J, with 11 bases in between. CDR3 in DNA: TGTGCCAGCAGTTTAAGGTTCGACGGTGGCTACACCTTC. Translation: CASSLRFDGGYTF.

This chain uses TRBV7-3 with TRBJ1-3; D unresolved. Germline V gene lookup returns CDR1 SGHTA and CDR2 FQGTGA. V was shortened by 4 bases and J by 4 bases, with 8 bases between the two germline ends. This CDR3 is built from 13 residues. CDR3 sequence: CASSSNSGNTIYF. The CDR3 DNA reads as TGTGCCAGCAGCTCCAATTCCGGAAACACCATATATTTT.

The CDR3 sequence: CASSLLGLDTEAFF. CDR3 nucleotide sequence: TGTGCCAGCAGTTTGCTGGGGCTGGATACTGAAGCTTTCTTT. The J gene is TRBJ1-1, the V gene TRBV27; tentatively, D is TRBD1 (5 bases). The CDR3 contains 14 residues. The germline V gene encodes CDR1 MNHEY and CDR2 SMNVEV (reference sequence). With 3 bases removed from V and 5 bases from J, the gap between germline ends came to 13 bases.

This clone was recorded a few times. V is TRBV27 and J is TRBJ2-7; 7 positions agree with TRBD1. The junction had 7 bases not matched to a gene; V was cut back by 4 bases and J by 7 bases. This CDR3 region has 13 residues. Germline CDR1 reads MNHEY; CDR2 reads SMNVEV (reference sequence). The CDR3 is CASSYTGAGEQYF. CDR3 sequence (DNA): TGTGCCAGCAGTTACACAGGGGCTGGGGAGCAGTACTTC.

The rearrangement uses TRBV5-1 and TRBJ2-2; 9 bases line up with TRBD1. Per germline, CDR1 SGHRS and CDR2 YFSETQ. The CDR3 is 16 residues long. J was trimmed by 4 bases and V by 5 bases; bases with no gene match: 9. This CDR3 is CASSYPGQGLTGELFF. The CDR3 region has the DNA TGCGCCAGCAGTTATCCGGGACAGGGCCTCACCGGGGAGCTGTTTTTT. Drawing the rest from reference TRBV5-1 and TRBJ2-2, the complete variable domain is KAGVTQTPRYLIKTRGQQVTLSCSPISGHRSVSWYQQTPGQGLQFLFEYFSETQRNKGNFPGRFSGRQFSNSRSEMNVSTLELGDSALYLCASSYPGQGLTGELFFGEGSRLTVL.